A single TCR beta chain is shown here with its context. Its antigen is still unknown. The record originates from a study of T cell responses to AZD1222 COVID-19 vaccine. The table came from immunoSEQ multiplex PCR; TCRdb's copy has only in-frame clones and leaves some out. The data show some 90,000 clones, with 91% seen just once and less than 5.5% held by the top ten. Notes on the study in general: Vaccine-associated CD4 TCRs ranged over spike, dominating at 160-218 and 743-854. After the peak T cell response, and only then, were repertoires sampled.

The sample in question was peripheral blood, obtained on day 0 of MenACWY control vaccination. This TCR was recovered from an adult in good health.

In DNA form, the CDR3 reads TGTGCCAGCATGGTGGAGGCGACCCAGTACTTC. Encoded protein: CASMVEATQYF. This chain links TRBV6-5 with TRBJ2-5; D possibly corresponds to TRBD2 (5 bases). CDR1 is MNHEY and CDR2 is SVGAGI in the germline V gene. This CDR3 is built from 11 residues. Trimming took 7 bases from V and 7 from J, leaving 10 bases between them.